This is a list of T cell receptor beta chains from one sample in a study of blood T cells in healthy people across ages. One entry per CDR3 protein results from TCRdb running MiXCR on the 5' RACE reads. The sample holds around 800,000 distinct CDR3 sequences, about half seen once. Sequencing was done on a sample of blood. Receptor source: an elderly man in good health. The CDR3 runs from the conserved cysteine through the conserved F or W. Each record gives: J gene, clone size, V gene, D gene, CDR3 protein, CDR3 DNA. D genes are given only for firm matches. Clone size is stated in some rows and not others, as once, few, many or a class when expanded.

j_call: TRBJ2-1; clone_size: few; v_call: TRBV4-1; d_call: TRBD2; cdr3_aa: CASSMTSGPYNEQFF; cdr3_nt: TGCGCCAGCAGCATGACTAGCGGGCCTTACAATGAGCAGTTCTTC
j_call: TRBJ2-1; clone_size: many; v_call: TRBV20-1; d_call: TRBD2; cdr3_aa: CSARDFSSGEYNEQFF; cdr3_nt: TGCAGTGCTAGAGATTTCTCTAGCGGGGAATACAATGAGCAGTTCTTC
j_call: TRBJ2-1; clone_size: once; v_call: TRBV20-1; d_call: TRBD2; cdr3_aa: CSARDFGGGVDEQFF; cdr3_nt: TGCAGTGCTAGAGATTTCGGCGGGGGAGTTGATGAGCAGTTCTTC
j_call: TRBJ2-2; clone_size: .; v_call: TRBV6-2/TRBV6-3; d_call: .; cdr3_aa: CASSYALTDGELFF; cdr3_nt: TGTGCCAGCAGTTACGCGCTTACAGACGGGGAGCTGTTTTTT
j_call: TRBJ2-5; clone_size: few; v_call: TRBV11-3; d_call: TRBD1; cdr3_aa: CASSGGGTGDQETQYF; cdr3_nt: TGTGCCAGCAGCGGCGGTGGGACAGGGGACCAAGAGACCCAGTACTTC
j_call: TRBJ2-1; clone_size: few; v_call: TRBV2; d_call: .; cdr3_aa: CASSESFYEQFF; cdr3_nt: TGTGCCAGCAGTGAATCGTTCTATGAGCAGTTCTTC
j_call: TRBJ1-1; clone_size: .; v_call: TRBV29-1; d_call: TRBD1; cdr3_aa: CSARTGLNTEAFF; cdr3_nt: TGCAGCGCTAGGACAGGACTGAACACTGAAGCTTTCTTT
j_call: TRBJ2-5; clone_size: .; v_call: TRBV9; d_call: TRBD2; cdr3_aa: CASSVHGGQETQYF; cdr3_nt: TGTGCCAGCAGCGTTCACGGGGGGCAAGAGACCCAGTACTTC
j_call: TRBJ2-1; clone_size: few; v_call: TRBV10-3; d_call: TRBD2; cdr3_aa: CAISEPRTSGVEFF; cdr3_nt: TGTGCCATCAGTGAGCCCCGGACTAGCGGGGTGGAGTTCTTC
j_call: TRBJ2-2; clone_size: .; v_call: TRBV18; d_call: TRBD1; cdr3_aa: CASSPLYRGRGTNTGELFF; cdr3_nt: TGTGCCAGCTCACCACTTTACAGGGGGCGAGGGACGAACACCGGGGAGCTGTTTTTT
j_call: TRBJ2-7; clone_size: .; v_call: TRBV7-3; d_call: .; cdr3_aa: CASSYSGTSYNEQYF; cdr3_nt: TGTGCCAGCAGTTATAGCGGAACCTCCTACAATGAGCAGTACTTC
j_call: TRBJ2-7; clone_size: few; v_call: TRBV12-3/TRBV12-4; d_call: TRBD2; cdr3_aa: CASSPRGSSGYYEQYF; cdr3_nt: TGTGCCAGCAGCCCTCGGGGGTCTAGCGGTTATTACGAGCAGTACTTC
j_call: TRBJ2-1; clone_size: .; v_call: TRBV5-4; d_call: .; cdr3_aa: CASRTGVEDREQFF; cdr3_nt: TGTGCCAGCAGGACTGGGGTGGAGGACCGGGAGCAGTTCTTC
j_call: TRBJ2-3; clone_size: .; v_call: TRBV10-3; d_call: .; cdr3_aa: CAISEPERPDTQYF; cdr3_nt: TGTGCCATCAGTGAGCCCGAGAGGCCAGATACGCAGTATTTT
j_call: TRBJ2-1; clone_size: few; v_call: TRBV20-1; d_call: TRBD2; cdr3_aa: CSARGAGLAGKEQFF; cdr3_nt: TGCAGTGCTAGAGGAGCTGGACTAGCGGGAAAGGAGCAGTTCTTC
j_call: TRBJ2-3; clone_size: .; v_call: TRBV4-2; d_call: .; cdr3_aa: CASSRGRTGPTDTQYF; cdr3_nt: TGTGCCAGCAGCCGCGGACGGACGGGACCCACAGATACGCAGTATTTT
j_call: TRBJ2-1; clone_size: few; v_call: TRBV24-1; d_call: TRBD2; cdr3_aa: CATSDSSGLAGVSNEQFF; cdr3_nt: TGTGCCACCAGTGATTCCTCCGGACTAGCGGGAGTGTCCAATGAGCAGTTCTTC
j_call: TRBJ2-7; clone_size: .; v_call: TRBV20-1; d_call: TRBD2; cdr3_aa: CSAERTSGGSSYNEQYF; cdr3_nt: TGCAGTGCCGAACGGACTAGCGGGGGGAGCTCCTACAATGAGCAGTACTTC
j_call: TRBJ1-1; clone_size: .; v_call: TRBV6-5; d_call: .; cdr3_aa: CASSYHSNTEAFF; cdr3_nt: TGTGCCAGCAGTTACCACAGTAACACTGAAGCTTTCTTT
j_call: TRBJ2-1; clone_size: once; v_call: TRBV6-1; d_call: .; cdr3_aa: CASRAGRASSYNEQFF; cdr3_nt: TGTGCCAGCAGAGCTGGACGGGCGAGCTCCTACAATGAGCAGTTCTTC
j_call: TRBJ2-1; clone_size: many; v_call: TRBV12-3/TRBV12-4; d_call: .; cdr3_aa: CASSSLLGNEQFF; cdr3_nt: TGTGCCAGCAGTTCCCTACTAGGCAATGAGCAGTTCTTC
j_call: TRBJ2-7; clone_size: .; v_call: TRBV20-1; d_call: .; cdr3_aa: CSAEQETYEQYF; cdr3_nt: TGCAGTGCTGAACAGGAGACCTACGAGCAGTACTTC
j_call: TRBJ2-5; clone_size: .; v_call: TRBV5-5; d_call: .; cdr3_aa: CASSLGFGVVQYF; cdr3_nt: TGTGCCAGCAGCTTGGGTTTCGGGGTTGTGCAGTACTTC
j_call: TRBJ1-5; clone_size: .; v_call: TRBV18; d_call: TRBD1; cdr3_aa: CASSVTGTGNQPQHF; cdr3_nt: TGTGCCAGCTCTGTAACCGGGACAGGTAATCAGCCCCAGCATTTT
j_call: TRBJ2-6; clone_size: .; v_call: TRBV12-3/TRBV12-4; d_call: .; cdr3_aa: CASRPGGYNSGANVLTF; cdr3_nt: TGTGCCAGCCGCCCCGGGGGTTATAACTCTGGGGCCAACGTCCTGACTTTC
j_call: TRBJ2-5; clone_size: many; v_call: TRBV11-1; d_call: .; cdr3_aa: CASSLVSGNQETQYF; cdr3_nt: TGTGCCAGCAGCTTAGTTTCGGGGAACCAAGAGACCCAGTACTTC
j_call: TRBJ2-7; clone_size: .; v_call: TRBV6-5; d_call: TRBD2; cdr3_aa: CASSYSSSGVINEQYF; cdr3_nt: TGTGCCAGCAGTTACTCTTCTAGCGGGGTGATCAATGAGCAGTACTTC
j_call: TRBJ1-4; clone_size: .; v_call: TRBV27; d_call: .; cdr3_aa: CASRLSSGSTNEKLFF; cdr3_nt: TGTGCCAGCAGACTGTCTTCCGGGTCGACGAATGAAAAACTGTTTTTT
j_call: TRBJ1-6; clone_size: .; v_call: TRBV7-2; d_call: .; cdr3_aa: CASSPTGVTPLHF; cdr3_nt: TGTGCCAGCAGCCCTACAGGAGTTACACCCCTCCACTTT
j_call: TRBJ2-1; clone_size: .; v_call: TRBV5-1; d_call: TRBD2; cdr3_aa: CATTQAGGRAGEQFF; cdr3_nt: TGCGCCACCACACAAGCGGGAGGGCGGGCAGGCGAGCAGTTCTTC
j_call: TRBJ2-1; clone_size: .; v_call: TRBV29-1; d_call: .; cdr3_aa: CSVSGTDIYNEQFF; cdr3_nt: TGCAGCGTTAGCGGGACAGACATCTACAATGAGCAGTTCTTC
j_call: TRBJ2-7; clone_size: many; v_call: TRBV29-1; d_call: .; cdr3_aa: CSVAFSGPPYEQYF; cdr3_nt: TGCAGCGTTGCTTTTTCGGGGCCTCCCTACGAGCAGTACTTC
j_call: TRBJ2-5; clone_size: few; v_call: TRBV9; d_call: TRBD2; cdr3_aa: CASSARLAGGQETQYF; cdr3_nt: TGTGCCAGCAGCGCCAGACTAGCGGGAGGCCAGGAGACCCAGTACTTC
j_call: TRBJ2-7; clone_size: many; v_call: TRBV6-6; d_call: TRBD1; cdr3_aa: CASTFTGAGEQYF; cdr3_nt: TGTGCCAGCACGTTTACAGGGGCCGGCGAGCAGTACTTC
j_call: TRBJ2-7; clone_size: .; v_call: TRBV7-3; d_call: TRBD2; cdr3_aa: CASSPLGTSGGNEQYF; cdr3_nt: TGTGCCAGCAGTCCACTAGGGACTAGCGGGGGCAATGAGCAGTACTTC
j_call: TRBJ2-3; clone_size: .; v_call: TRBV7-6; d_call: TRBD2; cdr3_aa: CASSFPISGTDTDTQYF; cdr3_nt: TGTGCCAGCAGCTTTCCGATCAGCGGGACTGACACAGATACGCAGTATTTT
j_call: TRBJ2-7; clone_size: .; v_call: TRBV29-1; d_call: .; cdr3_aa: CSVTPAGSSYEQYF; cdr3_nt: TGCAGCGTTACCCCCGCAGGGTCCTCCTACGAGCAGTACTTC
j_call: TRBJ2-3; clone_size: many; v_call: TRBV6-5; d_call: .; cdr3_aa: CASSYGGARADTQYF; cdr3_nt: TGTGCCAGCAGTTATGGGGGGGCGCGTGCAGATACGCAGTATTTT
j_call: TRBJ2-3; clone_size: once; v_call: TRBV18; d_call: TRBD2; cdr3_aa: CASSPGLADTSTDTQYF; cdr3_nt: TGTGCCAGCTCACCGGGACTAGCGGATACTAGCACAGATACGCAGTATTTT
j_call: TRBJ2-3; clone_size: .; v_call: TRBV20-1; d_call: .; cdr3_aa: CAASNVGDTQYF; cdr3_nt: TGCGCAGCTAGCAACGTGGGAGATACGCAGTATTTT
j_call: TRBJ1-2; clone_size: .; v_call: TRBV29-1; d_call: TRBD1; cdr3_aa: CSVERGIAGTGSPSNYGYTF; cdr3_nt: TGCAGCGTTGAAAGGGGTATCGCCGGGACAGGAAGCCCCTCTAACTATGGCTACACCTTC
j_call: TRBJ1-2; clone_size: once; v_call: TRBV3-1; d_call: .; cdr3_aa: CASSADRYNGYTF; cdr3_nt: TGTGCCAGCAGCGCGGACCGGTACAATGGCTACACCTTC
j_call: TRBJ2-7; clone_size: .; v_call: TRBV6-5; d_call: .; cdr3_aa: CASSYSGGAASYEQYF; cdr3_nt: TGTGCCAGCAGTTACTCGGGGGGAGCTGCCTCCTACGAGCAGTACTTC
j_call: TRBJ1-5; clone_size: .; v_call: TRBV5-5; d_call: .; cdr3_aa: CASSYTGLSNQPQHF; cdr3_nt: TGTGCCAGCAGTTATACAGGACTCAGCAATCAGCCCCAGCATTTT
j_call: TRBJ2-7; clone_size: .; v_call: TRBV30; d_call: TRBD2; cdr3_aa: CAWSPGLAGFYEQYF; cdr3_nt: TGTGCCTGGAGTCCGGGACTAGCGGGATTTTACGAGCAGTACTTC
j_call: TRBJ1-2; clone_size: .; v_call: TRBV6-2/TRBV6-3; d_call: .; cdr3_aa: CAGTTGIGYTF; cdr3_nt: TGTGCCGGCACCACAGGGATCGGCTACACCTTC
j_call: TRBJ2-1; clone_size: .; v_call: TRBV15; d_call: TRBD2; cdr3_aa: CATSRGVSGVYNEQFF; cdr3_nt: TGTGCCACCAGCAGAGGAGTTAGCGGGGTATACAATGAGCAGTTCTTC
j_call: TRBJ2-3; clone_size: once; v_call: TRBV5-1; d_call: TRBD1; cdr3_aa: CASSKTGTGASYTQYF; cdr3_nt: TGCGCCAGCAGCAAAACCGGGACAGGGGCCTCATATACGCAGTATTTT
j_call: TRBJ2-5; clone_size: once; v_call: TRBV20-1; d_call: TRBD2; cdr3_aa: CSATGLAGGIEQYF; cdr3_nt: TGCAGTGCTACGGGACTAGCGGGAGGCATTGAGCAGTACTTC
j_call: TRBJ2-3; clone_size: few; v_call: TRBV20-1; d_call: .; cdr3_aa: CSASLDSPLYF; cdr3_nt: TGCAGTGCTAGTCTGGATTCCCCATTGTATTTT
j_call: TRBJ1-1; clone_size: few; v_call: TRBV27; d_call: TRBD1; cdr3_aa: CASGQGRGTEAFF; cdr3_nt: TGTGCCAGCGGACAGGGGAGGGGCACTGAAGCTTTCTTT
j_call: TRBJ2-7; clone_size: .; v_call: TRBV29-1; d_call: TRBD2; cdr3_aa: CSGRLAGVLGEQYF; cdr3_nt: TGCAGCGGTCGACTAGCGGGAGTTCTTGGTGAGCAGTACTTC
j_call: TRBJ2-7; clone_size: .; v_call: TRBV20-1; d_call: TRBD1; cdr3_aa: CSAEGGRGPFSYERYF; cdr3_nt: TGCAGCGCTGAGGGGGGCAGGGGGCCTTTTTCCTACGAGCGGTACTTC
j_call: TRBJ2-5; clone_size: many; v_call: TRBV15; d_call: TRBD1; cdr3_aa: CATSTGTVQETQYF; cdr3_nt: TGTGCCACCAGCACTGGGACAGTACAAGAGACCCAGTACTTC
j_call: TRBJ2-5; clone_size: .; v_call: TRBV24-1; d_call: TRBD1; cdr3_aa: CATSDARTGRETQYF; cdr3_nt: TGTGCCACCAGTGATGCCCGGACAGGGCGAGAGACCCAGTACTTC
j_call: TRBJ2-1; clone_size: few; v_call: TRBV4-3; d_call: .; cdr3_aa: CASSQDQRGSQFF; cdr3_nt: TGCGCCAGCAGCCAAGATCAGAGGGGAAGCCAGTTCTTC
j_call: TRBJ2-5; clone_size: .; v_call: TRBV28; d_call: TRBD2; cdr3_aa: CAGSLGSGRAKTQYF; cdr3_nt: TGTGCCGGCAGTTTAGGTAGCGGGAGGGCCAAGACCCAGTACTTC
j_call: TRBJ2-7; clone_size: .; v_call: TRBV27; d_call: .; cdr3_aa: CASSPRPPGIAYEQYF; cdr3_nt: TGTGCCAGCAGTCCTCGTCCCCCAGGGATCGCCTACGAGCAGTACTTC